The sequence of this T cell receptor (beta chain) was determined in a study of cytomegalovirus exposure and HLA in healthy donors (dated by TCRdb to 2016 to 2017). Regarding the research as a whole: In an earlier analysis of fewer than 750 of the donors, approximately 260 Gb of sequence data and 117 million unique TCR beta sequences from about 190 million T cells were reported. About 310 gigabases of sequencing data and approximately 80 million unique TCR sequences were included in an early release covering 550 to 650 HLA-typed donors. Using immunosequencing, the study profiled T cell repertoires from approximately 700 subjects and related those repertoires to cytomegalovirus serostatus. To predict cytomegalovirus infection status, the study brought together high-throughput TCR immunosequencing, statistical association of individual TCRs with disease status, and machine learning. All discovery cohort repertoires had been generated on a single sequencing platform. The number of donors typed differed by locus, with roughly 620-630 for A, B, C, DRB1 and DQB1, around 560 for DQA1, approximately 580 for DPA1, and approximately 470 for DPB1. On average, roughly 240,000 unique TCR beta nucleotide sequences were sequenced per donor among 398 genotyped donors of the cohort, with 15% to 20% of those sequences being non-productive. An earlier analysis of some 500 of the donors applied high-throughput TCR beta sequencing to assess whether each TCR beta V gene segment acted as functional or pseudogenic. A later genetic analysis used genome-wide SNP genotypes for about 60% of the 666 donors, treating that subset as a discovery cohort. Donor age, sex, ethnicity and CMV serostatus were collected together with the repertoire data. Of the approximately 370 genotyped donors, roughly 76% were placed in the genetic ancestry cluster associated with self-reported Caucasian donors. Along with the roughly 670-subject first cohort, a separate validation cohort of over 90 different subjects was used. In the later analysis, no new phenotypic data were used to find candidate immune exposures; instead, reliance was placed on TCR beta sequences and their occurrence across donors. In a later analysis, previously published TCR beta repertoires from about 670 donors were re-analyzed and high-resolution HLA genotyping was added so that TCR occurrence patterns could be studied. Both class I and class II loci were covered by HLA typing, at four-digit resolution. The study was designed to test whether signatures of past pathogen exposure could be identified by cataloging public T cell receptors. Four or five DR-DQ haplotypes were handled as single units for association and clustering because linkage in the cohort was strong. General findings and caveats noted by the study authors: Linkage disequilibrium might explain the correlated functional status among segregating V segments, but an unknown experimental factor could not be ruled out. The cohort was sequenced for TCR beta chains only, and without alpha or paired-chain data the features that could be detected were limited. The authors suggested that the approach could potentially be generalized to other disease states and immunological phenotypes. A further reported finding was that TCR beta sequences accurately predicted the HLA-A and HLA-B alleles for most subjects in the first cohort. When HLA alleles, especially DR and DQ, strongly co-occurred, TCR associations were difficult to assign to individual alleles. In a later analysis, HLA-associated TCR beta chains were found to be more clonally expanded and to have lower generation probabilities than equally common non-associated chains. Cytomegalovirus status was reported to be diagnosed by the classifier with high specificity and sensitivity in both the original and validation cohorts. In vitro tests confirmed that a few of the cytomegalovirus-associated TCR beta chains recognize cytomegalovirus antigens. CMV serostatus was the only immune exposure information available for the cohort. A group of highly shared sequence variants was considered likely to be a technical artifact of the sequencing pipeline. An earlier analysis of approximately 530 of the donors showed that most TCR beta V segments appeared in productive rearrangements either about 90% or about 30% of the time, which broadly matched IMGT annotations. A total of fewer than 200 TCR beta chains were listed by the study as associated with cytomegalovirus. In a later analysis, several top co-occurrence clusters were reported to appear linked to parvovirus B19, influenza, CMV and Epstein-Barr virus. Around 16 rarely observed V segments, including chromosome 9 orphons, were excluded from the earlier analysis of approximately 600 of the donors because counts were too low. Some IMGT-functional V segments, including TRBV6-2 and TRBV6-3, could not be told apart with the 87-base-pair reads, so those segments were excluded. In a later genetic analysis, fewer N-insertions in productive TCRs were reported among donors in an Asian-associated ancestry cluster than the roughly 700-donor mean. An association between a missense DCLRE1C variant and V-gene and J-gene trimming of TCR beta chains was found in a later genetic analysis and replicated in an independent cohort. According to a later analysis, TCR association rates differed among HLA loci, with DRB1 alleles showing the most associated TCRs and HLA-C alleles showing the fewest. While some public TCRs were present in many individuals, most TCR sequences turned up only very rarely across donors. According to a later analysis, most CMV-associated TCR beta chains appeared to be HLA-restricted, and the HLA associations seemed to be driven largely by CMV exposure. Sequencing depth was assumed to be roughly uniform across donors in the presence/absence analyses, though that assumption may not hold. HLA typing was unavailable for some donors at each locus, so association tests used only the typed subset. Specific HLA alleles were associated with roughly 17,000 TCR beta sequences at a false discovery rate of 0.05 in a later analysis.

The germline V gene gives CDR1 as SGDLS and CDR2 as YYNGEE. V loses 4 bases, J loses 5 bases, and the germline ends lie 15 bases apart. The CDR3 spans 14 residues, from the cysteine through the phenylalanine. CDR3 DNA only is kept here, 42 bases in frame from base 1. The cohort was made up of about 670 healthy bone marrow donors. At the time of sampling, every cohort member was nominally healthy, though immune exposures that went unrecorded were likely present. The donor was CMV seronegative and belonged to the group of 352 seronegative cohort members. Every donor gave a peripheral blood sample, and the peripheral blood mononuclear cells from that sample were used for TCR beta sequencing. The Qiagen DNeasy Blood Extraction Kit was used to extract genomic DNA from the blood cell samples. The library was obtained by the immunoSEQ multiplex PCR assay. For the multiplex PCR, a mixture combining 60 forward primers for TCR Vbeta segments and 13 reverse primers for TCR Jbeta segments was used. A multiplex PCR assay on genomic DNA amplified the CDR3 region of rearranged TCR beta genes. Amplified TCR beta libraries were sequenced as 87-base-pair reads on the Illumina HiSeq System. For the original study's pipeline: In a later analysis, roughly 80 million unique TCR beta chains were counted across the roughly 610 repertoires, and roughly 9.9 million of these chains were shared by at least two donors. To remove PCR and sequencing errors, raw reads were error-corrected and collapsed into unique sequences using a nearest-neighbor algorithm that merged closely related sequences. To assign V, D and J gene segments, CDR3 sequences were aligned to IMGT reference sequences. For a sequence to be retained, a match of at least six nucleotides was required to both a V gene segment and a J gene segment. A rearrangement was called productive if the CDR3 had no stop codons and remained in frame with V and J, and every other rearrangement was called non-productive. Following IMGT convention, CDR3 was defined as the stretch from the second conserved V-encoded cysteine to the conserved J-encoded phenylalanine. The earlier analysis of about 610 of the donors excluded any sequence lacking an unambiguous match to a single V gene segment. An earlier analysis of several hundred of the donors called V segments functional above 56.7% productive rearrangements and segregating when the between-donor standard deviation exceeded 5%. To diagnose cytomegalovirus status from the catalog of TCR beta chain sequences, a statistical classification framework was built. A later analysis assigned V and J genes by comparing TCR nucleotide sequences with IMGT/GENE-DB human TR gene sequences. In a later analysis, CDR3 sequences and most-parsimonious VDJ recombination scenarios were assigned using the TCRdist pipeline. A later analysis defined each TCR beta chain by its CDR3 amino acid sequence plus V-gene family, and excluded reads lacking a unique V-gene family. To address suspected cross-contamination and a sequencing artifact, a later analysis removed roughly 640 highly shared, low-generation-probability nucleotide sequences. For each public chain, a later analysis derived a clonal expansion index from normalized ranks of inferred template counts within each repertoire. Generation probabilities in a later analysis came from a VDJ recombination model fitted to out-of-frame rearrangements, and those results were checked against IGoR. In a later analysis, TCR-TCR, TCR-HLA and TCR-CMV co-occurrence was scored with hypergeometric tests, and a repertoire-size bias correction was applied to TCR pairs. False discovery rates were estimated in a later analysis by permuting HLA or CMV assignments 20 times. A later analysis grouped co-occurring TCRs with DBSCAN, adding TCRdist sequence similarity when clustering within HLA-allele-positive subsets. For co-occurrence clustering, repertoires with fewer than 30,000 or more than 120,000 public chains were excluded, along with 5 or 6 repertoires with anomalous nucleotide sharing. As stored in TCRdb, this immuneACCESS dataset retains in-frame rearrangements with V and J assigned. A fraction of the clones does not appear; measured against another copy, unresolved V genes explain less than half of the discrepancy, and the remainder lacks a known reason. Clone size and V and J calls were adopted from that table, with D and trimming inferred from the DNA. The sample has fewer than 110,000 clones on record, 85% to 90% of them singletons. Of the sample, 3% to 4% is held by the ten largest clones.

Comment on this clone: No cognate antigen has been identified for it. No qualities accompany the bases; no much larger clone lies one base away.

The rearranged chain carries TRBV9 and TRBJ2-5; the D gene cannot be resolved reliably. The sequence was obtained from a man aged 25-40 years in good health and CMV-seronegative. Sample: PBMCs. The DNA reads TGTGCCAGCAGCCCCGGTCCCTCCGGGGAGACCCAGTACTTC. Its coded protein is CASSPGPSGETQYF.